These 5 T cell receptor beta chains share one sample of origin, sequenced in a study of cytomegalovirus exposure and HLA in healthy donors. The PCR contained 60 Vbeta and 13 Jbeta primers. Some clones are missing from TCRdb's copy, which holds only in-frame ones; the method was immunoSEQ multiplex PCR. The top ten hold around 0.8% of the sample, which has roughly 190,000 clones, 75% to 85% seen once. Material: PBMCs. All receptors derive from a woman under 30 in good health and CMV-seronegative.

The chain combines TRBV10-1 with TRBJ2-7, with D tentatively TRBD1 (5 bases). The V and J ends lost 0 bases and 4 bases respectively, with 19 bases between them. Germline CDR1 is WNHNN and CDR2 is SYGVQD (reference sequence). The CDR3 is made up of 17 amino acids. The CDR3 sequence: CASSESKKGPGEYEQYF. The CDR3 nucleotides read TGCGCCAGCAGTGAGTCGAAAAAGGGGCCAGGAGAGTACGAGCAGTACTTC.

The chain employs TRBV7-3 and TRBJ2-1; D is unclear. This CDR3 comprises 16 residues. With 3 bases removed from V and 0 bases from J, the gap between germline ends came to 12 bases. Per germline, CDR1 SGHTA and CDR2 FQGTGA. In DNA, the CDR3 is TGTGCCAGCAGCTTCTCCGTGGGCAGCTCCTACAATGAGCAGTTCTTC. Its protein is CASSFSVGSSYNEQFF.

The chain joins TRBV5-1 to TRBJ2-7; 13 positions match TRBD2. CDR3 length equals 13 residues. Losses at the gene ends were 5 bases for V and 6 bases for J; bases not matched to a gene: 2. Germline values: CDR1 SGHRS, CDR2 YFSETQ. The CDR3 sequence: CASRTSGRTEQYF. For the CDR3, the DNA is TGCGCCAGCAGGACTAGCGGGAGGACCGAGCAGTACTTC.

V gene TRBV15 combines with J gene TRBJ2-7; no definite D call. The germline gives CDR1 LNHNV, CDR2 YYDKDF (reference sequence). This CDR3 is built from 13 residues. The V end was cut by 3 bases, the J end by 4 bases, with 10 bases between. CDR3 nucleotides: TGTGCCACCAGCAGCCAGTTTTCGTACGAGCAGTACTTC. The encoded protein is CATSSQFSYEQYF.

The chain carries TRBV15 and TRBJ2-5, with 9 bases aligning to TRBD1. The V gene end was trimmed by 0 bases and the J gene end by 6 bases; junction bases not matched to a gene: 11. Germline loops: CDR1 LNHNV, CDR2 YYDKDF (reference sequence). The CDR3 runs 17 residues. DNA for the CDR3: TGTGCCACCAGCAGAGATTCCGGGACAGGGATTTTTCAGACCCAGTACTTC. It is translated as CATSRDSGTGIFQTQYF.